The clone carrying this T cell receptor beta chain was counted at least ten times. Preparing the TCRbeta library involved the use of unique molecular identifiers. TCRdb itself ran the PCR reads through MiXCR, one entry per CDR3 protein. The sample records approximately 490,000 distinct CDR3 sequences, about 12% being singletons. These data belong to a study of T-cell reconstitution after alpha-beta-depleted transplantation in children. The CDR3 covers 15 residues. Unmatched junction bases numbered 11, after V lost 6 bases and J lost 9 bases. Germline assignment: CDR1 KGHDR and CDR2 SFDVKD. Sequenced here: PBMCs from the stem cell graft donor, sampled from the stem cell graft. V gene TRBV24-1 combines with J gene TRBJ2-1; 9 nucleotides agree with TRBD1. The source is a human donor who donated a stem cell graft to a child with combined immunodeficiency. The CDR3 here is CATSSAGTGWGEQFF. The CDR3 bases are TGTGCCACCAGTTCCGCCGGGACAGGGTGGGGTGAGCAGTTCTTC.